This TCR beta chain was sequenced in a study of beta chain features in type 1 diabetes. Study background: Cells sorted and examined across all samples totaled 85 million to 110 million. Study-wide results and caveats: A pattern of fewer insertions and more deletions at VDJ junctions was seen in type 1 diabetes patients. Within the patient group, naive, central memory and Treg TCRB repertoires appeared more similar to each other than within healthy donors. There was a moderate but significant shortening of TCRB CDR3s in all four CD4+ subsets of Type 1 diabetes patients.

Sort purity for all populations was recorded as exceeding 98%. All of the isolated RNA was reverse transcribed, so expressed TCRB transcripts were sequenced. Clones were read by immunoSEQ multiplex PCR, and TCRdb kept only the in-frame ones, dropping some. The data show approximately 600,000 clones, around 11% seen once. Trimming took off 0 bases at V and 2 bases at J, with 12 bases between the two ends. This CDR3 comprises 16 residues. The germline V gene has CDR1 KGHSH and CDR2 LQKENI. This clone was picked up one time. Its antigen remains unknown. The sequence was collected from a man younger than 40 with type 1 diabetes. Sequenced: naive CD4+ T cells from blood. V is TRBV18 and J is TRBJ2-3, with D perhaps TRBD1 (5 bases). The CDR3 DNA follows: TGTGCCAGCTCACCACCCGACAGACCTAACACAGATACGCAGTATTTT. It yields the protein CASSPPDRPNTDTQYF. Variable domain in full (rest from reference TRBV18 and TRBJ2-3): NAGVMQNPRHLVRRRGQEARLRCSPMKGHSHVYWYRQLPEEGLKFMVYLQKENIIDESGMPKERFSAEFPKEGPSILRIQQVVRGDSAAYFCASSPPDRPNTDTQYFGPGTRLTVL.